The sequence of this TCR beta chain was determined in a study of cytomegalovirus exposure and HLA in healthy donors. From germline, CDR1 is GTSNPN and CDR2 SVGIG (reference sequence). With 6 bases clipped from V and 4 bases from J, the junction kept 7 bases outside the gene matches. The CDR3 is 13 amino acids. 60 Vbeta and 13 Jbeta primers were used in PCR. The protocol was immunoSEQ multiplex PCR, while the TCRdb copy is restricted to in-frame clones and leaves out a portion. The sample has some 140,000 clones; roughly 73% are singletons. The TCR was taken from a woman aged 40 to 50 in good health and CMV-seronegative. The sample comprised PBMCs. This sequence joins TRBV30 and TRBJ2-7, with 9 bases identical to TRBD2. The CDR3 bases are TGTGCCTGCCCGGGACTAGCCCTGTACGAGCAGTACGTC. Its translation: CACPGLALYEQYV.